These T cell receptor beta chains were read from a single sample in a study of cytomegalovirus exposure and HLA in healthy donors. Assay: immunoSEQ multiplex PCR; the TCRdb copy retains only in-frame clones and omits some. The sample has under 150,000 clones, roughly 79% seen once. The sequenced material came from PBMCs. Source of these receptors: a woman aged 25 to 45 in good health and CMV-seronegative. CDR3s include the opening cysteine and the closing phenylalanine or tryptophan. Each record gives: J gene, D gene, V gene, clone size, CDR3 DNA, CDR3 protein. A D gene is named only where the DNA matches it firmly. The size of a clone is reported for some rows only, either as once, few or many, or as a class for expanded clones.

>TRBJ2-3|TRBD2|TRBV5-1|NA
TGCGCCAGCAGCTTGGGGTCTAGCGGGTCCACAGATACGCAGTATTTT
CASSLGSSGSTDTQYF
>TRBJ1-4|NA|TRBV9|NA
TGTGCCAGCAGCGTAGCAGGCAGCCCAAATGAAAAACTGTTTTTT
CASSVAGSPNEKLFF
>TRBJ1-2|NA|TRBV6-5|once
TGTGCCAGCAGTTATGGAGGACATGGCTACACCTTC
CASSYGGHGYTF
>TRBJ2-7|NA|TRBV6-1|NA
TGTGCCAGCAGTGAGGAGGGTATGGTATCCTACGAGCAGTACTTC
CASSEEGMVSYEQYF
>TRBJ2-5|NA|TRBV14|NA
TGTGCCAGCAGCCCAATCCTCCGAGGAGAGAGGACCCAGTACTTC
CASSPILRGERTQYF
>TRBJ1-5|NA|TRBV6-6|NA
TGTGCCACCAGCCCGTCGCGGCAGCCCCAGCATTTT
CATSPSRQPQHF
>TRBJ1-6|NA|TRBV19|NA
TGTGCCAGTACTTCAACAGAATACAATTCACCCCTCCACTTT
CASTSTEYNSPLHF
>TRBJ2-5|NA|TRBV11-3|once
TGTGCCAGCAGCTCGCGGTACCAAGAGACCCAGTACTTC
CASSSRYQETQYF
>TRBJ2-7|NA|TRBV15|NA
TGTGCCACCAGCACAACGACACACGAGCAGTACTTC
CATSTTTHEQYF
>TRBJ1-5|NA|TRBV5-1|NA
TGCGCCAGCAGAGGGGTTCTGCCTCTGCCCCAGCATTTT
CASRGVLPLPQHF